The 25 T cell receptor beta chains below all came from one sample that was sequenced in a study of blood T cell repertoires in COVID-19. The assay was immunoSEQ multiplex PCR, and TCRdb's table has in-frame clones only and misses some. The sample records under 150,000 clones, just under 90% being singletons. Sample: peripheral blood. These TCRs come from a woman aged 50 to 60 with acute or convalescent COVID-19.

V and J are TRBV18 and TRBJ1-5; 8 nucleotides line up with TRBD1. The CDR3 loop spans 14 amino acids. Trimming at V came to 5 bases and at J to 6 bases, leaving 6 bases not matched to a gene. Germline lookup yields CDR1 KGHSH and CDR2 LQKENI. Here the CDR3 reads CASSEDRDGQPQHF. Written as DNA, the CDR3 is TGTGCCAGCTCAGAGGACAGGGATGGTCAGCCCCAGCATTTT.

CDR3 bases: TGTGCCAGCAGCTTAGACCCTGGACTAGCGGGAACCCACGAGCAGTACTTC. Its protein is CASSLDPGLAGTHEQYF. The V gene is TRBV7-9, the J gene TRBJ2-7, with 12 bases lining up with TRBD2. CDR1 is SEHNR and CDR2 is FQNEAQ in the germline V gene (reference sequence). Trimming cost V 1 base and J 5 bases; bases outside gene matches: 9. CDR3 length: 17 amino acids.

The J gene is TRBJ1-2, the V gene TRBV5-4; no definite D call. V was clipped by 4 bases and J by 6 bases, with 13 bases between them. Germline CDR1 reads SGHNT; CDR2 reads YYREEE (reference sequence). The CDR3 contains 13 residues. The CDR3 DNA follows: TGTGCCAGCAGCGCTGGGAGTATCGATGGCTACACCTTC. Translation: CASSAGSIDGYTF.

The chain combines TRBV3-1 (or the pseudogene TRBV3-2) with TRBJ1-1; TRBD1 aligns across 7 bases. With V trimmed by 0 bases and J by 7 bases, 8 bases remained unmatched. The CDR3 is made up of 15 amino acids. Germline CDR1 and CDR2: LGHDT and YNNKEL (reference sequence). CDR3 in DNA: TGTGCCAGCAGCCAAGAGGGGACAGTCTCCTATGAAGCTTTCTTT. Translating gives CASSQEGTVSYEAFF.

The chain joins TRBV5-1 to TRBJ2-3; a weak D match, TRBD2 (6 bases). CDR3 length equals 13 residues. Germline V CDR1 and CDR2: SGHRS, YFSETQ. Deletions cut 3 bases from V and 7 bases from J, with 12 bases between. The CDR3 bases are TGCGCCAGCAGCTCTGCGGGGAGGAATACGCAGTATTTT. Translated: CASSSAGRNTQYF.

The chain employs TRBV18 and TRBJ1-4, with a tentative D call TRBD1 (6 bases). CDR1 KGHSH and CDR2 LQKENI come from the germline V gene. This CDR3 spans 16 amino acids. V was clipped by 3 bases and J by 4 bases, with 15 bases between them. This CDR3 is CASSPSRQAHNEKLFF. CDR3 DNA sequence: TGTGCCAGCTCACCCTCTCGACAGGCGCATAATGAAAAACTGTTTTTT.

The rearrangement uses TRBV29-1 and TRBJ1-2; TRBD1 matches 7 bases. With 7 bases clipped from V and 3 bases from J, the junction kept 11 bases outside the gene matches. The CDR3 covers 14 residues. In germline, CDR1 is SQVTM, CDR2 ANQGSEA. The CDR3 reads CSAYTGEWDYGYTF. The CDR3 DNA reads as TGCAGCGCCTACACAGGGGAATGGGACTATGGCTACACCTTC.

V usage is TRBV2 and J usage is TRBJ2-5; 8 nucleotides match TRBD1. Per the germline V gene, CDR1 is SNHLY and CDR2 is FYNNEI. The CDR3 length is 16 residues. V trimming: 5 bases; J trimming: 5 bases; junction bases outside the gene matches: 13. The CDR3 spells CASSNRGIFGMETQYF. The CDR3 DNA follows: TGTGCCAGCAGTAACAGGGGGATTTTTGGTATGGAGACCCAGTACTTC.

The chain joins TRBV7-8 to TRBJ1-5, with 8 bases that match TRBD1. Germline CDR1 is SGHVS and CDR2 is FQNEAQ. The CDR3 is 15 amino acids. The V and J ends lost 3 bases and 7 bases, in that order; junction bases with no gene match: 8. The CDR3 loop is CASSFATGEFQPQHF. For the CDR3, the DNA is TGTGCCAGCAGCTTCGCGACAGGGGAGTTCCAGCCCCAGCATTTT.

CDR3 loop: CASSMTGSNEKLFF. Here the CDR3 DNA reads TGCGCCAGCAGCATGACCGGGTCGAATGAAAAACTGTTTTTT. The rearrangement links TRBV4-1 to TRBJ1-4; D is ambiguous. This CDR3 has 14 amino acids. V was clipped by 5 bases and J by 5 bases, with 12 bases between them. Per the germline V gene, CDR1 is MGHRA and CDR2 is YSYEKL.

The CDR3 protein is CASSPGGAEAFF. The CDR3 bases are TGTGCCAGCAGCCCGGGGGGCGCTGAAGCTTTCTTT. The chain is built from TRBV7-3 and TRBJ1-1; the D gene is possibly TRBD1 (6 bases). CDR3 length equals 12 residues. V was shortened by 5 bases and J by 6 bases, with 10 bases between the two germline ends. CDR1 is SGHTA, CDR2 FQGTGA, per germline. The whole variable domain, remainder taken from reference TRBV7-3 and TRBJ1-1, is GAGVSQTPSNKVTEKGKYVELRCDPISGHTALYWYRQSLGQGPEFLIYFQGTGAADDSGLPNDRFFAVRPEGSVSTLKIQRTERGDSAVYLCASSPGGAEAFFGQGTRLTVV.

The genes are TRBV2 and TRBJ2-6; a possible D gene is TRBD1 (6 bases). CDR1 and CDR2 from the germline V gene are SNHLY and FYNNEI. V dropped 3 bases and J dropped 4 bases, with 10 bases sitting between them. The CDR3 sequence is 15 residues long. The CDR3 nucleotides read TGTGCCAGCAGTGACCAGGGGTCCGGGGCCAACGTCCTGACTTTC. This sequence encodes CASSDQGSGANVLTF.

The chain is built from TRBV6-1 and TRBJ1-3; D is undetermined. CDR1 and CDR2 from the germline V gene are MNHNS and SASEGT. V was shortened by 2 bases and J by 0 bases, with 14 bases between the two germline ends. The CDR3 extends over 17 amino acids. CDR3 loop: CASSERTSLLSGNTIYF. The CDR3 DNA follows: TGTGCCAGCAGTGAAAGAACTTCGCTCCTCTCTGGAAACACCATATATTTT.

The gene calls are TRBV24-1 and TRBJ2-3, with 11 bases matching TRBD1. The J segment lost 4 bases and the V segment lost 3 bases, leaving 2 bases of the junction unmatched. The CDR3 extends over 15 amino acids. Per germline, CDR1 KGHDR and CDR2 SFDVKD. This chain's CDR3 is CATSDAGQGADTQYF. In nucleotides, the CDR3 is TGTGCCACCAGTGATGCGGGACAGGGGGCAGATACGCAGTATTTT.

V and J are TRBV30 and TRBJ2-6; D is ambiguous. V was trimmed by 0 bases and J by 7 bases, leaving 4 bases between them. In germline, CDR1 is GTSNPN, CDR2 SVGIG (reference sequence). This CDR3 contains 12 residues. CDR3 coding DNA: TGTGCCTGGAGTGTTAATGCCAACGTCCTGACTTTC. This sequence encodes CAWSVNANVLTF.

The CDR3 sequence: CASSPQRLTRTDGYSNQPQHF. DNA of the CDR3: TGTGCCAGTAGTCCTCAACGCCTGACTCGGACAGATGGATATAGCAATCAGCCCCAGCATTTT. The rearrangement uses TRBV19 and TRBJ1-5; TRBD1 might be the D (6 bases). The CDR3 is 21 residues long. Germline CDR1 reads LNHDA; CDR2 reads SQIVND (reference sequence). Trimming took 5 bases from V and 0 from J, leaving 29 bases between them.

This sequence joins TRBV27 and TRBJ2-3, with D tentatively TRBD2 (5 bases). This CDR3 contains 13 residues. From germline, CDR1 is MNHEY and CDR2 SMNVEV (reference sequence). Trimming took 4 bases from V and 1 from J, leaving 6 bases between them. This CDR3 reads CASSYGGTDTQYF. The CDR3 DNA reads as TGTGCCAGCAGTTACGGGGGCACAGATACGCAGTATTTT.

This clone showed up just once. J is TRBJ2-3 and V is TRBV20-1, with D perhaps matching TRBD1 (5 bases). The CDR3 totals 14 residues. Trimming removed 3 bases from V and 2 bases from J, with 12 bases in between. Germline V lookup: CDR1 DFQATT, CDR2 SNEGSKA (reference sequence). In nucleotides, the CDR3 is TGCAGTGCTAGTGGGCAGGGTGACACAGATACGCAGTATTTT. The encoded protein is CSASGQGDTDTQYF.

The chain joins TRBV30 to TRBJ1-3; TRBD1 agrees at 8 bases. The CDR3 is 17 amino acids. With V trimmed by 3 bases and J by 0 bases, 10 bases remained unmatched. The germline gives CDR1 GTSNPN, CDR2 SVGIG (reference sequence). The CDR3 nucleotides read TGTGCCTGGAGCAGACAGGGGCGGCTACTCTCTGGAAACACCATATATTTT. Its translation: CAWSRQGRLLSGNTIYF.

The CDR3 sequence: CASSEEGARGWSPLHF. The CDR3 DNA reads as TGTGCCAGCAGTGAAGAGGGGGCCAGGGGCTGGTCACCCCTCCACTTT. The chain is built from TRBV6-1 and TRBJ1-6; the match to TRBD1 covers 7 bases. Trimming cost V 1 base and J 10 bases; bases outside gene matches: 10. CDR3 length equals 16 residues. The germline V gene encodes CDR1 MNHNS and CDR2 SASEGT.

The chain is built from TRBV5-1 and TRBJ1-1; D is unresolved. V was pared by 0 bases and J by 4 bases, with 13 bases between. The CDR3 is 15 amino acids. The germline V gene encodes CDR1 SGHRS and CDR2 YFSETQ. The CDR3 DNA is TGCGCCAGCAGCTTGGCCCGGGGTTCGGCCACTGAAGCTTTCTTT. Its translation: CASSLARGSATEAFF.

The chain uses TRBV28 and TRBJ2-1; D may be TRBD1 (9 bases). The ends were cut back, 8 bases at V and 8 bases at J, with 34 bases in the middle. This CDR3 region has 19 residues. The germline V gene encodes CDR1 MDHEN and CDR2 SYDVKM. The CDR3 sequence: CASCTWDRAGGGESDEQFF. CDR3 bases: TGTGCCAGCTGCACCTGGGACAGGGCCGGGGGGGGAGAGTCGGATGAGCAGTTCTTC.

J is TRBJ1-1 and V is TRBV6-5, with D possibly being TRBD1 (5 bases). Trimming pared 7 bases from V and 1 base from J, leaving 13 bases between. The CDR3 loop spans 14 amino acids. Germline V gene lookup returns CDR1 MNHEY and CDR2 SVGAGI. The CDR3 spells CASNPGMKNTEAFF. For the CDR3, the DNA is TGTGCCAGCAACCCAGGGATGAAGAACACTGAAGCTTTCTTT.

V is TRBV4-3 and J is TRBJ2-3; 8 nucleotides match TRBD1. The CDR3 sequence is 17 residues long. CDR1 LGHNA and CDR2 YSLEER come from the germline V gene. V gave up 1 base and J gave up 7 bases; unmatched junction bases: 13. CDR3: CASSQVFLGDRWNTQYF. The DNA for the CDR3 is TGCGCCAGCAGCCAAGTTTTCCTTGGGGACAGGTGGAATACGCAGTATTTT.

The rearrangement uses TRBV25-1 and TRBJ1-2; maybe TRBD1 (5 bases). Trimming stripped 7 bases from V and 4 bases from J, with 10 bases between. The CDR3 spans 12 residues. Germline lookup yields CDR1 MGHDK and CDR2 SYGVNS. The CDR3 protein is CASTGQGYGYTF. The CDR3, as DNA: TGTGCCAGCACAGGGCAGGGCTATGGCTACACCTTC.